Reported below is one T cell receptor (beta chain). The antigen is not known. This CDR3 comprises 11 residues. This specimen belongs to a study of blood T cells in healthy people across ages. Broader study findings: With age, beta diversity per million T cells declined roughly linearly, significantly by 30 to 50. Higher diversity, along with more naive CD4+ cells, distinguished long-lived donors from aged donors.

Alongside a J-beta primer mix, a sample-barcoded 5' primer served in a second PCR lasting roughly 6 to 12 cycles. The study obtained at least 3 million CDR3-containing paired-end reads from every sample. TCRdb used MiXCR to reprocess the 5' RACE reads, holding one entry per CDR3 protein. Here the sample spans about 680,000 distinct CDR3 sequences, 45% to 50% being singletons. The rearrangement links TRBV12-3 or TRBV12-4 to TRBJ2-1; no clear D gene. Specimen: blood. This receptor was obtained from a woman in her fifties or sixties in good health. The CDR3, as DNA: TGTGCGGGTGGAAACTACAATGAGCAGTTCTTC. Translating gives CAGGNYNEQFF.